Listed below are T cell receptor beta chains from one sample, sequenced in a study of shared clonotypes between healthy human individuals. Libraries were prepared by immunoSEQ multiplex PCR; TCRdb keeps only in-frame clonotypes and omits some of them. The table includes a few million clones, about 92% detected once. The sample taken for sequencing was naive CD4+ T cells from PBMCs. The receptors come from a man in his late teens or twenties in good health. Some clones in this sample may be carry-over from other donors' samples. The CDR3 runs from the conserved cysteine through the conserved F or W. The order of the fields is V gene, CDR3 length, J gene, CDR3 protein.

TRBV5-1	15	TRBJ1-1	CASSFTTVVNTEAFF
TRBV2	13	TRBJ1-5	CASSDVSNQPQHF
TRBV5-4	13	TRBJ2-1	CASTDGGYNEQFF
TRBV4-1	15	TRBJ2-7	CASSRGASGTYEQYF
TRBV4-2	15	TRBJ2-2	CASSLSGTNTGELFF
TRBV28	17	TRBJ2-1	CASRSAPGLAPSNEQFF
TRBV19	15	TRBJ1-2	CASSILAGASYGYTF
TRBV6-1	14	TRBJ1-5	CASGIQGADQPQHF
TRBV28	16	TRBJ2-1	CASSLAVLAGYNEQFF
TRBV5-1	15	TRBJ2-7	CASSLGQGASDEQYF
TRBV27	15	TRBJ1-5	CASSRRQGGNQPQHF
TRBV5-1	16	TRBJ2-1	CASSTTGLAGQYEQFF
TRBV27	12	TRBJ1-2	CASSPTGLGYTF
TRBV20-1	10	TRBJ2-4	CSADSNIQYF
TRBV18	13	TRBJ1-2	CASSRGEVYGYTF
TRBV28	15	TRBJ2-5	CASSLSRLAGVTQYF
TRBV28	14	TRBJ1-4	CASSKGQSNEKLFF
TRBV19	14	TRBJ1-2	CASSRTPYQGADTF
TRBV23-1	17	TRBJ1-1	CASSQSRQGPMNTEAFF
TRBV5-1	14	TRBJ2-7	CASSLAPGANEQYF
TRBV2	16	TRBJ2-1	CASSEEGRGLPNEQFF
TRBV30	14	TRBJ2-3	CAWGTSYRSYTQYF
TRBV5-1	14	TRBJ2-2	CASSPAGNTGELFF
TRBV27	18	TRBJ2-6	CASSFTGQLLSGANVLTF
TRBV4-2	15	TRBJ2-1	CASSLGPAGDDEQFF
TRBV5-8	12	TRBJ1-4	CASSLAKGKLFF
TRBV5-1	18	TRBJ1-1	CASSFSSPGQGASTEAFF
TRBV5-4	14	TRBJ2-1	CASSPSGGYNEQFF
TRBV5-1	16	TRBJ1-4	CASSLGLGQTSEKLFF
TRBV19	14	TRBJ1-5	CASRDRGPNQPQHF
TRBV6-5	14	TRBJ1-1	CASSSPGGNTEAFF
TRBV9	14	TRBJ1-2	CASSPWEGAGGYTF
TRBV28	13	TRBJ2-1	CASSGGLADEQFF
TRBV7-9	14	TRBJ2-5	CASSTRGSGETQYF
TRBV6-1	16	TRBJ2-7	CASSENPWDSEYEQYF
TRBV6-5	11	TRBJ2-3	CANQSTDTQYF
TRBV5-8	13	TRBJ1-5	CASSLVAFGYQHF